The 31 T cell receptor beta chains presented below share a single source sample, sequenced in a study of PD-1 blockade in classical Hodgkin lymphoma. Time point in this sample: newly diagnosed, previously untreated cHL patient sample. Measured with immunoSEQ multiplex PCR; TCRdb has only the in-frame clones, and not every one. This sample yields fewer than 90,000 clones, of which over 90% are seen a single time; 2.6% belongs to the top ten. Sequencing was done on a sample of peripheral blood mononuclear cells (PBMCs). The receptors were sampled from a human donor with classical Hodgkin lymphoma.

This sequence joins TRBV29-1 and TRBJ2-1, with 7 bases lining up with TRBD1. This CDR3 contains 12 residues. CDR1 SQVTM and CDR2 ANQGSEA come from the germline V gene. Losses at the gene ends were 4 bases for V and 6 bases for J; bases not matched to a gene: 3. CDR3 amino acids: CSVVPGGNEQFF. CDR3 DNA sequence: TGCAGCGTTGTCCCAGGGGGCAATGAGCAGTTCTTC.

Written as DNA, the CDR3 is TGTGCCAGCAGCTTGGTTAGGACAGGTTTCTCTGGGGCCAACGTCCTGACTTTC. Protein: CASSLVRTGFSGANVLTF. J is TRBJ2-6 and V is TRBV5-8; 7 bases are a match to TRBD1. Trimming took 0 bases from V and 0 from J; bases not matched to a gene: 6. Germline V gene data show CDR1 as SGHTS and CDR2 as YDEGEE. This CDR3 spans 18 amino acids.

The chain couples TRBV7-9 to TRBJ2-3; TRBD2 matches 14 bases. The CDR3 contains 15 residues. Trimming removed 5 bases from V and 6 bases from J; junction bases left unmatched: 4. CDR1 SEHNR and CDR2 FQNEAQ come from the germline V gene (reference sequence). The CDR3 protein is CASSDGLAGGDTQYF. CDR3 sequence (DNA): TGTGCCAGCAGCGATGGACTAGCGGGGGGCGATACGCAGTATTTT.

The V gene is TRBV2, the J gene TRBJ1-3; 7 bases are a match to TRBD1. CDR1 and CDR2 (germline): SNHLY, FYNNEI. The V and J ends lost 8 bases and 0 bases, in that order; junction bases with no gene match: 13. The CDR3 is 17 amino acids. CDR3 coding DNA: TGTGCCAGCGGCTCACAGGGGACTCGGGACTCTGGAAACACCATATATTTT. Translated, it gives CASGSQGTRDSGNTIYF.

DNA of the CDR3: TGTGCCAGTAGTATTTTTGGGACGGGCTACAATGAGCAGTTCTTC. This sequence encodes CASSIFGTGYNEQFF. J is TRBJ2-1 and V is TRBV19; D possibly uses TRBD1 or TRBD2 (5 bases each). Trimming cost V 3 bases and J 3 bases, with 12 bases left between them. This CDR3 region has 15 residues. Looked up from germline, CDR1 is LNHDA and CDR2 is SQIVND (reference sequence).

V and J are TRBV19 and TRBJ2-7; D is unresolved. Germline CDR1 LNHDA, CDR2 SQIVND (reference sequence). Trimming removed 3 bases at V and 0 bases at J, with 9 bases between. The CDR3 extends over 14 amino acids. The chain's CDR3 is CASSMDASSYEQYF. The CDR3 DNA follows: TGTGCCAGTAGTATGGATGCCAGCTCCTACGAGCAGTACTTC. The full variable domain, with the rest looked up from reference TRBV19 and TRBJ2-7, is DGGITQSPKYLFRKEGQNVTLSCEQNLNHDAMYWYRQDPGQGLRLIYYSQIVNDFQKGDIAEGYSVSREKKESFPLTVTSAQKNPTAFYLCASSMDASSYEQYFGPGTRLTVT.

V usage is TRBV5-1 and J usage is TRBJ2-7, with D perhaps matching TRBD1 or TRBD2 (5 bases each). The CDR3 contains 15 residues. V was cut by 3 bases and J by 2 bases, with 15 bases left in between. The germline gives CDR1 SGHRS, CDR2 YFSETQ. The CDR3 here is CASSWSIGAAYEQYF. The CDR3 DNA follows: TGCGCCAGCAGCTGGAGCATCGGGGCCGCCTACGAGCAGTACTTC.

The chain links TRBV25-1 to TRBJ2-3; D gene ambiguous. Trimming stripped 6 bases from V and 2 bases from J, with 9 bases between. The germline CDR1 and CDR2 sequences are MGHDK and SYGVNS. The CDR3 has 13 residues. This chain's CDR3 is CASRGLFTDTQYF. The CDR3 DNA reads TGTGCCAGCAGGGGTCTTTTCACAGATACGCAGTATTTT.

The V gene is TRBV1, the J gene TRBJ2-1; the table's D call, TRBD2, has no DNA check behind it. TRBV1 is shown as a pseudogene. This CDR3 comprises 17 residues. The CDR3 bases are TGCACCAGCAGTTTTCAGCTGACTAGCGGGAGGGTGGATGAGCAGTTCTTC. Amino acids: CTSSFQLTSGRVDEQFF.

The chain has TRBV18 and TRBJ1-5; D unresolved. The V end was cut by 0 bases, the J end by 11 bases, with 8 bases between. Germline V gene sequence: CDR1 KGHSH, CDR2 LQKENI. The CDR3 totals 12 residues. In nucleotides, the CDR3 is TGTGCCAGCTCACCACCGGTCGGGGCCCAGCATTTT. Amino acids: CASSPPVGAQHF.

The CDR3 DNA reads TGTGCCAGCAGAAGTCCGACAGTGAGCAATCAGCCCCAGCATTTT. Translation gives CASRSPTVSNQPQHF. This chain links TRBV6-5 with TRBJ1-5, with TRBD1 as a possible D gene (5 bases). V lost 6 bases and J lost 1, with 13 bases in between. The CDR3 spans 15 residues. Germline CDR1 reads MNHEY; CDR2 reads SVGAGI.

The chain links TRBV11-2 to TRBJ1-2; a possible D gene is TRBD1 (5 bases). The germline V gene encodes CDR1 SGHAT and CDR2 FQNNGV. V gave up 0 bases and J gave up 6 bases, with 8 bases separating them. The CDR3 consists of 13 residues. DNA for the CDR3: TGTGCCAGCAGCTTAGATCGGGGGGATGGCTACACCTTC. Translation gives CASSLDRGDGYTF.

This chain uses TRBV7-2 with TRBJ2-1; TRBD2 might be the D (6 bases). The V and J ends lost 5 bases and 0 bases respectively, with 20 bases between them. Germline CDR1 reads SGHTA; CDR2 reads FQGNSA. This CDR3 region has 18 residues. CDR3 DNA sequence: TGTGCCAGCAGCCCCCAAGCCCCGGGGGTCAGCTCCTACAATGAGCAGTTCTTC. This sequence encodes CASSPQAPGVSSYNEQFF.

This clone occurred once. The V and J genes are TRBV10-3 and TRBJ2-2, with TRBD2 matching 8 bases. The CDR3 is made up of 14 amino acids. V gave up 5 bases and J gave up 4 bases; unmatched junction bases: 3. Germline CDR1 ENHRY, CDR2 SYGVKD. The CDR3: CAISSSGFTGELFF. CDR3 nucleotide sequence: TGTGCCATCAGTTCTAGCGGGTTCACCGGGGAGCTGTTTTTT.

This sequence joins TRBV5-7 and TRBJ1-4, with 8 bases that match TRBD1. TRBV5-7 is sorted into the ORF group, with uncertain function. CDR3 size: 14 residues. V gave up 4 bases and J gave up 5 bases; unmatched junction bases: 4. The CDR3 protein is CASSQGQENEKLFF. The CDR3 DNA reads as TGTGCCAGCAGCCAGGGACAGGAAAATGAAAAACTGTTTTTT.

This rearrangement joins TRBV15 to TRBJ1-2, with D tentatively TRBD1 (5 bases). V dropped 0 bases and J dropped 4 bases, with 9 bases sitting between them. Germline V gives CDR1 LNHNV, CDR2 YYDKDF (reference sequence). The CDR3 sequence is 14 residues long. Here the CDR3 reads CATSRDRGGYGYTF. Here the CDR3 DNA reads TGTGCCACCAGCAGAGATCGCGGGGGCTATGGCTACACCTTC.

This chain uses TRBV19 with TRBJ1-2, with TRBD1 as a possible D gene (5 bases). There are 13 residues in the CDR3. Between the trimmed V and J ends, which lost 6 bases and 5 bases, there was a span of 13 bases. Germline assignment: CDR1 LNHDA and CDR2 SQIVND (reference sequence). The CDR3 DNA follows: TGTGCCAGTAGACTCGACAGCCAATATGGCTACACCTTC. Its translation is CASRLDSQYGYTF.

This chain links TRBV4-1 with TRBJ1-2; D gene unclear. The CDR3 is 15 amino acids. CDR1 MGHRA and CDR2 YSYEKL come from the germline V gene. Trimming took off 4 bases at V and 5 bases at J, with 17 bases between the two ends. CDR3 nucleotide sequence: TGCGCCAGCAGCCTCGGTCCCGGATCCTTGTATGGCTACACCTTC. It yields the protein CASSLGPGSLYGYTF.

This rearrangement joins TRBV11-2 to TRBJ1-2, with TRBD1 matching over 8 bases. This CDR3 is built from 15 residues. Germline V gene sequence: CDR1 SGHAT, CDR2 FQNNGV. V dropped 5 bases and J dropped 2; count of bases not matched to a gene: 7. CDR3 amino acids: CASSVYRGWNYGYTF. The CDR3 nucleotides are TGTGCCAGCAGCGTCTACAGGGGGTGGAACTATGGCTACACCTTC.

In the case of this clone: The junction and the germline gene differ at one end; a read error may be behind it. V gene TRBV10-1 combines with J gene TRBJ2-1; TRBD2 agrees at 8 bases. The germline V gene encodes CDR1 WNHNN and CDR2 SYGVQD (reference sequence). The CDR3 covers 16 residues. In nucleotides, the CDR3 is TGCGCCAGCAGTAAGTCGGGGGGGCCAAGCTACAATGAGCAGTTCTTC. Encoded protein: CASSKSGGPSYNEQFF.

The J gene is TRBJ2-7, the V gene TRBV19, with TRBD1 matching over 9 bases. Per germline, CDR1 LNHDA and CDR2 SQIVND (reference sequence). V shed 5 bases, J shed 5 bases, and the junction held 4 bases outside the gene matches. The CDR3 contains 13 residues. CDR3 residues: CASSPGQGDEQYF. The CDR3 bases are TGTGCCAGTAGTCCGGGACAGGGTGACGAGCAGTACTTC.

This chain uses TRBV19 with TRBJ2-7; D may be TRBD1 (5 bases). The V and J ends lost 8 bases and 1 base respectively, with 12 bases between them. CDR1 LNHDA and CDR2 SQIVND come from the germline V gene (reference sequence). The CDR3 contains 13 residues. The CDR3 nucleotides read TGTGCCAGTCAAGGGGCATTTTCCTACGAGCAGTACTTC. This encodes CASQGAFSYEQYF.

The rearrangement joins TRBV19 to TRBJ1-5; possible D gene TRBD1, 6 bases. V gave up 4 bases and J gave up 0 bases, with 22 bases separating them. CDR3 length: 19 amino acids. Germline V CDR1 and CDR2: LNHDA, SQIVND (reference sequence). In nucleotides, the CDR3 is TGTGCCAGTAGTACGGGGGGGCGAACCTGGCGATATAGCAATCAGCCCCAGCATTTT. Its protein product is CASSTGGRTWRYSNQPQHF. The full variable domain, completed using reference TRBV19 and TRBJ1-5, is DGGITQSPKYLFRKEGQNVTLSCEQNLNHDAMYWYRQDPGQGLRLIYYSQIVNDFQKGDIAEGYSVSREKKESFPLTVTSAQKNPTAFYLCASSTGGRTWRYSNQPQHFGDGTRLSIL.

The chain combines TRBV7-9 with TRBJ2-3, with 7 bases aligning to TRBD2. The CDR3 sequence is 16 residues long. Germline V gene lookup returns CDR1 SEHNR and CDR2 FQNEAQ (reference sequence). Trimming removed 4 bases from V and 4 bases from J; junction bases left unmatched: 11. DNA for the CDR3: TGTGCCAGCAGCTCGTCGAGGCAAGCGGGGCCAGATACGCAGTATTTT. Translating it yields CASSSSRQAGPDTQYF. Filled out from reference TRBV7-9 and TRBJ2-3, the complete variable domain reads DTGVSQNPRHKITKRGQNVTFRCDPISEHNRLYWYRQTLGQGPEFLTYFQNEAQLEKSRLLSDRFSAERPKGSFSTLEIQRTEQGDSAMYLCASSSSRQAGPDTQYFGPGTRLTVL.

There are a few counts of this clone. The V call is TRBV7-9, the J call TRBJ2-4; D might be TRBD2 (5 bases). The germline V gene has CDR1 SEHNR and CDR2 FQNEAQ (reference sequence). Trimming took 8 bases from V and 2 from J, leaving 13 bases between them. The CDR3 length is 14 residues. The CDR3 spells CASGGTRSKNIQYF. The CDR3, as DNA: TGTGCCAGCGGAGGTACCAGGTCCAAAAACATTCAGTACTTC.

Concerning this clone: The same CDR3 is also encoded by other DNA sequences in this sample. This sequence joins TRBV28 and TRBJ1-4; weak D call: TRBD1 (5 bases). V dropped 6 bases and J dropped 4 bases, with 12 bases sitting between them. This CDR3 is built from 14 residues. The germline CDR1 and CDR2 sequences are MDHEN and SYDVKM. CDR3 nucleotides: TGTGCCAGCAGCCGGGACCGCCGTAATGAAAAACTGTTTTTT. The encoded protein is CASSRDRRNEKLFF.

V is TRBV5-6 and J is TRBJ2-7; possible D gene TRBD2, 6 bases. V lost 3 bases to trimming and J lost 7 bases, with 14 bases between them. This CDR3 is built from 13 residues. The germline V gene encodes CDR1 SGHDT and CDR2 YYEEEE. CDR3 amino acids: CASSYDRGFEQYF. The CDR3 DNA is TGTGCCAGCAGCTACGATCGGGGGTTTGAGCAGTACTTC.

This clone was counted once. The chain couples TRBV10-3 to TRBJ2-1; no firm D call. Per the germline V gene, CDR1 is ENHRY and CDR2 is SYGVKD. V lost 4 bases and J lost 7, with 17 bases in between. CDR3 size: 15 residues. CDR3 amino acids: CAISGAQVRMNEQFF. The CDR3 DNA is TGTGCCATCAGTGGGGCCCAAGTCCGTATGAATGAGCAGTTCTTC.

The chain carries TRBV7-6 and TRBJ2-3; 9 nucleotides align to TRBD2. The CDR3 length is 16 residues. Germline V gives CDR1 SGHVS, CDR2 FNYEAQ. The V segment lost 2 bases and the J segment 2 bases; nucleotides outside the gene matches: 5. This chain's CDR3 is CASSLNLAGSTDTQYF. CDR3 coding DNA: TGTGCCAGCAGCTTAAATCTAGCGGGATCCACAGATACGCAGTATTTT.

This rearrangement joins TRBV20-1 to TRBJ2-1, with no clear D. This CDR3 contains 11 residues. V was trimmed by 3 bases and J by 11 bases, leaving 11 bases between them. Germline CDR1 DFQATT, CDR2 SNEGSKA (reference sequence). Here the CDR3 reads CSASYQEKQFF. In DNA form, the CDR3 reads TGCAGTGCTAGCTATCAGGAAAAGCAGTTCTTC.

The J gene is TRBJ2-1, the V gene TRBV28; D call uncertain. This CDR3 contains 12 residues. The ends were cut back, 4 bases at V and 9 bases at J, with 10 bases in the middle. The germline V gene has CDR1 MDHEN and CDR2 SYDVKM. CDR3 DNA sequence: TGTGCCAGCAGTTCCAACCTGAGTGAGCAGTTCTTC. Its translation is CASSSNLSEQFF.